A single T cell receptor (beta chain) is shown here with its context. Its target antigen remains unknown. The reads were generated on an Illumina HiSeq 2000. TCR beta cDNA libraries were made by 5'RACE template switching that added a universal primer site and unique molecular identifiers. Synthesis of cDNA was primed from the TCR beta constant segment and was followed by two consecutive PCR amplification steps. On the study's bioinformatics: MIGEC handled demultiplexing of the reads and grouping by UMI, while MiTCR was used to assemble and quantify clonotypes. To exclude erroneous sequences, only TCR cDNA sequences supported by at least two reads were retained. Downstream repertoire analysis used the tcR package, and clonotypes were matched across fractions by CDR3 nucleotide sequence plus V segment. VDJmatch was used to annotate antigen specificity against VDJdb, with one amino acid substitution in CDR3 allowed. The reads were reprocessed in TCRdb, with one entry per CDR3 protein sequence and no accompanying DNA. These V and J calls originate from TCRdb's pipeline instead of the authors' own analysis. The sample's clone listing holds 200,000 to 300,000 distinct CDR3 sequences. Approximately 0.41% of the sample is in the top ten clones.

This record belongs to a study of T cells expressing NK-cell markers (dated by TCRdb to the early 2020s). As for the study more broadly: Three sorted T-cell subsets (CD3+CD56+NKG2C+, CD3+CD56+NKG2C- and CD3+CD56-NKG2C+) from under ten donors had their TCR beta-chain repertoires profiled. Libraries were sequenced as 2 x 150 bp reads on Illumina HiSeq 2000/2500, MiSeq or NextSeq. The study sequenced eight donors, all healthy volunteers chosen at random: three men and five women. Seven of the eight sequenced donors were HCMV-seropositive and one was HCMV-seronegative.

CDR1 and CDR2 were assigned from the germline V gene as ENHRY and SYGVKD. The CDR3 numbers 16 residues from cysteine through phenylalanine. The DNA is not on file. HCMV serostatus was determined by detecting HCMV-specific IgG in serum with a commercial ELISA kit. Peripheral blood mononuclear cells were isolated from blood by Ficoll density gradient centrifugation. Study-wide conclusions, independent of this receptor: For roughly 6 donors, the dominant CD3+CD56+NKG2C+ clonotypes were among the top 10 CD8+ clonotypes and accounted for about 1.0-7.5% of CD8+ T cells. Those dominant clonotypes were again the most abundant among CD3+CD56-NKG2C+ cells in a handful of donors, at about 25-60.1%. It remained unclear whether the expanded NKG2C-expressing T cell clones were specific for HCMV antigens.

The sequence joins TRBV10-3 to TRBJ1-5; TCRdb names TRBD1, which stays unverified in the absence of DNA. The clonotype originates from a man between 18 and 29 years old in good health. Donor details come from another sample of the same person, matched by shared clones. The sequencing input was blood T cells: a sorted CD56 or NKG2C T cell subset, CD4+ or CD8+ T cells, or bulk PBMC T cells (not recorded which). The CDR3 protein is CAISAAVRQGAEPQHF.